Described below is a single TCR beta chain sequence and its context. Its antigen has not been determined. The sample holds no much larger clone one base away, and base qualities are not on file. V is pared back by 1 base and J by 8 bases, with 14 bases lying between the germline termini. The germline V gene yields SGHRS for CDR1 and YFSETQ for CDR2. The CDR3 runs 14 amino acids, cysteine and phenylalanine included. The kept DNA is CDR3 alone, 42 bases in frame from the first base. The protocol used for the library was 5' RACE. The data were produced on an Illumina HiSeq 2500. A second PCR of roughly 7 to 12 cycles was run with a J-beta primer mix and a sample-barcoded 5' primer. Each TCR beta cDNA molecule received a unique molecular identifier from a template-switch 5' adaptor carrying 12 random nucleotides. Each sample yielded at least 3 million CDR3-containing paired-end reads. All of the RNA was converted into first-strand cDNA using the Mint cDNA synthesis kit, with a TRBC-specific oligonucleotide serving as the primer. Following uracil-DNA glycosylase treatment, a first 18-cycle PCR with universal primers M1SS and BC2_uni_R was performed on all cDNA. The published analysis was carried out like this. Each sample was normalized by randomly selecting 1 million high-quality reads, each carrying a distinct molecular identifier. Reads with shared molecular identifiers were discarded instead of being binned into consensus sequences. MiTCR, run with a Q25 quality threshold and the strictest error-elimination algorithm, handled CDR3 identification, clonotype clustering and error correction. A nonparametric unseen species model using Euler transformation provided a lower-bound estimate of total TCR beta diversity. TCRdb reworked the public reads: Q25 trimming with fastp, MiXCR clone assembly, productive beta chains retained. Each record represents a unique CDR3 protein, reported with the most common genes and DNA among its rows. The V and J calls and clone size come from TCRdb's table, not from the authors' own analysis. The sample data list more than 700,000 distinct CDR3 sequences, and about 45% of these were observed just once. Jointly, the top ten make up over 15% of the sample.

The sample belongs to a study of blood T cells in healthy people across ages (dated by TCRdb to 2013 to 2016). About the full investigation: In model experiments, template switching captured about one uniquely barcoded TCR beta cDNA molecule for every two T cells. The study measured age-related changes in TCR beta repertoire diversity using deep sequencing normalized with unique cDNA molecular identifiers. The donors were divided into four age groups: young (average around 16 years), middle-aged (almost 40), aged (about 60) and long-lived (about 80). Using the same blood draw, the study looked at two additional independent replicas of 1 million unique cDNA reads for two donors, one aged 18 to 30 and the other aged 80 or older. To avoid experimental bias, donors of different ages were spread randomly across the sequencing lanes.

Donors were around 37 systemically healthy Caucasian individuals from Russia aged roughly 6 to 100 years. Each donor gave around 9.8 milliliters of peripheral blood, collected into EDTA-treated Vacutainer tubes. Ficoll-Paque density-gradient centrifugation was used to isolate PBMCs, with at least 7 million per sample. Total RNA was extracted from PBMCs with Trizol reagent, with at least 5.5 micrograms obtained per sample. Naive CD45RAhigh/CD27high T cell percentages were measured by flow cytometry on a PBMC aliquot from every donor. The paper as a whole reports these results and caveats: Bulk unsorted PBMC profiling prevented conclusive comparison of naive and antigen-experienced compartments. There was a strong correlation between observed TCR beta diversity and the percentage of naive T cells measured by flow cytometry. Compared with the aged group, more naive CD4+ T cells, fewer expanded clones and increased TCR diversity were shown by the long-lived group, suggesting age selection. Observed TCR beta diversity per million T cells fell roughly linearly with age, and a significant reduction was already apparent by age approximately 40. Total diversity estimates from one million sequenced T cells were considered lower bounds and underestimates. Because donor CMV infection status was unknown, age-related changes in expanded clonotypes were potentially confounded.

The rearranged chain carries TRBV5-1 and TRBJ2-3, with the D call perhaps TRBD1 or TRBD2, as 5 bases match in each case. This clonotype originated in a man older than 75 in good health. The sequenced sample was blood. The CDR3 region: CASSLSSQGATQYF. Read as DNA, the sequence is TGCGCCAGCAGCTTGAGTTCCCAGGGAGCTACGCAGTATTTT.